These 30 T cell receptor beta chains were all obtained from the same sample, sequenced in a study of blood T cells in healthy people across ages. Together with a sample-barcoded 5' primer, a J-beta primer mix was included in a second PCR lasting about 6 to 12 cycles. MiXCR, applied by TCRdb to the 5' RACE reads, yields one record per CDR3 protein. The sample consists of around 1,000,000 distinct CDR3 sequences, approximately 26% of them appearing once. The same data also went into a second study, on T cells of mothers and their children.

What was sequenced was blood. Source of these receptors: a girl aged 2-10 years in good health.

CDR3 protein: CASSDRGGLMNTEAFF. The CDR3, as DNA: TGTGCCAGCAGTGACCGGGGCGGACTTATGAACACTGAAGCTTTCTTT. The chain has TRBV6-1 and TRBJ1-1; maybe TRBD1 (5 bases). The CDR3 is made up of 16 amino acids. Germline V gene data show CDR1 as MNHNS and CDR2 as SASEGT. The germline V and J ends were trimmed by 3 bases and 0 bases, with 14 bases remaining between them.

There are a few counts of this clonotype. The chain couples TRBV6-1 to TRBJ2-1; 9 bases fit TRBD1. Unmatched junction bases numbered 3, after V lost 9 bases and J lost 0 bases. Germline lookup yields CDR1 MNHNS and CDR2 SASEGT. The CDR3 runs to 14 residues. This chain's CDR3 is CASLDRGSYNEQFF. The CDR3 nucleotides are TGTGCCAGTCTGGACAGGGGCTCCTACAATGAGCAGTTCTTC.

The table lists this clonotype with a few counts. The V call is TRBV12-3 or TRBV12-4, the J call TRBJ2-1; 8 bases fit TRBD2. V lost 10 bases, J lost 7 bases, and 9 bases stayed unmatched. There are 13 residues in the CDR3. CDR3 nucleotides: TGTGCCAACTTAGCGGGAAATCGGAATGAGCAGTTCTTC. Its protein product is CANLAGNRNEQFF.

With regard to this clonotype: The junction departs from the called germline gene at one end, perhaps through a read error. CDR3 nucleotide sequence: TGTTCCAGCAGCTCTATCTTGGGACAGGGGACGCAGGAGCAGTTCTTC. Residues: CSSSSILGQGTQEQFF. V is TRBV7-9 and J is TRBJ2-1, with TRBD1 matching over 10 bases. The CDR3 consists of 16 residues. Germline lookup yields CDR1 SEHNR and CDR2 FQNEAQ (reference sequence). The full variable domain, in which reference TRBV7-9 and TRBJ2-1 provide the parts outside the CDR3, is DTGVSQNPRHKITKRGQNVTFRCDPISEHNRLYWYRQTLGQGPEFLTYFQNEAQLEKSRLLSDRFSAERPKGSFSTLEIQRTEQGDSAMYLCSSSSILGQGTQEQFFGPGTRLTVL.

This clonotype has more than one count but fewer than ten. The rearrangement uses TRBV7-2 and TRBJ2-4; TRBD2 matches 7 bases. The V gene's germline CDR1 is SGHTA and CDR2 FQGNSA. J gave up 4 bases and V 1 base, and 7 bases lay outside the gene matches. The CDR3 totals 16 residues. The CDR3 DNA reads as TGTGCCAGCAGCTTAGTCTTCAGGGAGGGGAAAAACATTCAGTACTTC. It specifies CASSLVFREGKNIQYF.

The chain has TRBV4-1 and TRBJ1-4; D might be TRBD1 (6 bases). Germline V CDR1 and CDR2: MGHRA, YSYEKL. The CDR3 sequence is 14 residues long. Between the trimmed V and J ends, which lost 1 base and 11 bases, there was a span of 14 bases. CDR3 in amino acids: CASSQGITGRKLFF. CDR3 coding DNA: TGCGCCAGCAGCCAAGGAATCACAGGGAGGAAACTGTTTTTT.

This clonotype was seen a few times. This chain uses TRBV20-1 with TRBJ2-5; D is uncertain. CDR1 and CDR2 from the germline V gene are DFQATT and SNEGSKA (reference sequence). Trimming left V 1 base short and J 1 base short, with 7 bases between. The CDR3 is 13 amino acids. The CDR3 region is CSARARSQETQYF. CDR3 in DNA: TGCAGTGCTAGAGCGAGAAGCCAAGAGACCCAGTACTTC.

The rearrangement joins TRBV4-1 to TRBJ1-1; possibly TRBD1 for D (6 bases). Germline V gene data show CDR1 as MGHRA and CDR2 as YSYEKL. This CDR3 is 13 amino acids long. The V end was cut by 5 bases, the J end by 3 bases, with 10 bases between. The CDR3 sequence is CASSKGGYTEAFF. CDR3 bases: TGCGCCAGCAGCAAGGGGGGTTACACTGAAGCTTTCTTT.

V and J are TRBV6-6 and TRBJ1-1; D uncertain. The germline V gene has CDR1 MNHNY and CDR2 SVGAGI (reference sequence). Trimming removed 7 bases from V and 1 base from J, with 16 bases in between. The CDR3 has 15 amino acids. CDR3 coding DNA: TGTGCCAGCATCTTAGCTACCACTAAGAACACTGAAGCTTTCTTT. It encodes CASILATTKNTEAFF.

The chain recombines TRBV7-2 with TRBJ2-7, with D possibly being TRBD1 (6 bases). V was clipped by 0 bases and J by 5 bases, with 17 bases between them. This CDR3 has 16 amino acids. CDR1 is SGHTA, CDR2 FQGNSA, per germline. The CDR3 here is CASSLAMHPGADEQYF. The DNA for the CDR3 is TGTGCCAGCAGCTTAGCAATGCATCCAGGGGCGGACGAGCAGTACTTC.

The V gene is TRBV25-1, the J gene TRBJ2-2; D not resolved. Germline V CDR1 and CDR2: MGHDK, SYGVNS. The CDR3 is 15 amino acids. V shed 1 base and J shed 6 bases, with 12 bases lying between them. The CDR3 protein is CASSEFKGNAGELFF. The CDR3, as DNA: TGTGCCAGCAGTGAATTTAAGGGAAACGCCGGGGAGCTGTTTTTT.

This chain connects TRBV2 to TRBJ1-1; TRBD1 agrees at 10 bases. This CDR3 region has 12 residues. The trim removed 4 bases at V and 13 bases at J, leaving 6 bases unmatched. Germline-derived CDR1 and CDR2 are SNHLY and FYNNEI. The CDR3 here is CASSVRRDRGFF. CDR3 in DNA: TGTGCCAGCAGTGTTCGTCGGGACAGGGGTTTCTTT.

In its sample, this clonotype was seen a few times. In nucleotides, the CDR3 is TGCGCCAGCAGCCACCGGACCCCCCAAGAGACCCAGTACTTC. Translating gives CASSHRTPQETQYF. The chain uses TRBV4-1 and TRBJ2-5, with unresolved D. Germline CDR1 reads MGHRA; CDR2 reads YSYEKL. V was clipped by 3 bases and J by 1 base, with 9 bases between them. This CDR3 is built from 14 residues.

In its sample, this clonotype was seen a few times. The V gene is TRBV28, the J gene TRBJ1-1; tentatively, D is TRBD1 (5 bases). Trimming removed 5 bases at V and 11 bases at J, with 12 bases between. CDR1 is MDHEN, CDR2 SYDVKM, per germline. The CDR3 sequence is 11 residues long. This CDR3 is CASSKGHRAFF. The CDR3 DNA reads as TGTGCCAGCAGTAAGGGGCACCGCGCTTTCTTT.

This clonotype was counted between two and nine times. The chain employs TRBV20-1 and TRBJ2-3; D is ambiguous. Germline V lookup: CDR1 DFQATT, CDR2 SNEGSKA (reference sequence). Trimming took 5 bases from V and 4 from J, leaving 16 bases between them. This CDR3 is 14 amino acids long. This CDR3 reads CSASVLRRADTQYF. Here the CDR3 DNA reads TGCAGTGCTTCTGTTCTCCGACGGGCAGATACGCAGTATTTT.

This chain uses TRBV7-2 with TRBJ2-5; the D is unclear. Trimming pared 1 base from V and 5 bases from J, leaving 8 bases between. Germline loops: CDR1 SGHTA, CDR2 FQGNSA. CDR3 length: 13 residues. For the CDR3, the DNA is TGTGCCAGCAGCTTAGTTTCTTTGGAGACCCAGTACTTC. This translates into CASSLVSLETQYF. Drawing the rest from reference TRBV7-2 and TRBJ2-5, the complete variable domain is GAGVSQSPSNKVTEKGKDVELRCDPISGHTALYWYRQSLGQGLEFLIYFQGNSAPDKSGLPSDRFSAERTGGSVSTLTIQRTQQEDSAVYLCASSLVSLETQYFGPGTRLLVL.

The V call is TRBV27, the J call TRBJ2-1; D gene uncertain. V was shortened by 3 bases and J by 6 bases, with 9 bases between the two germline ends. CDR3 size: 13 residues. Germline CDR1 is MNHEY and CDR2 is SMNVEV (reference sequence). The CDR3 DNA is TGTGCCAGCAGTTTGATTTGGGGCAATGAGCAGTTCTTC. This translates into CASSLIWGNEQFF.

This clonotype was seen only a few times. This sequence joins TRBV7-9 and TRBJ2-4; D gene ambiguous. Trimming took off 4 bases at V and 0 bases at J, with 19 bases between the two ends. Germline-derived CDR1 and CDR2 are SEHNR and FQNEAQ (reference sequence). This CDR3 has 18 amino acids. The CDR3 is CASSSIPPEFVAKNIQYF. DNA of the CDR3: TGTGCCAGCAGCTCGATCCCCCCAGAGTTTGTAGCCAAAAACATTCAGTACTTC.

Only a few counts were recorded for this clonotype. The rearrangement links TRBV13 to TRBJ2-7, with D perhaps matching TRBD1 (6 bases). V was cut by 0 bases and J by 6 bases, with 9 bases left in between. This CDR3 contains 13 residues. Germline V CDR1 and CDR2: PRHDT, FYEKMQ (reference sequence). The CDR3 here is CASSLGGGAEQYF. CDR3 DNA: TGTGCCAGCAGCTTAGGAGGGGGTGCCGAGCAGTACTTC. Complete variable domain (other parts from reference TRBV13 and TRBJ2-7): AAGVIQSPRHLIKEKRETATLKCYPIPRHDTVYWYQQGPGQDPQFLISFYEKMQSDKGSIPDRFSAQQFSDYHSELNMSSLELGDSALYFCASSLGGGAEQYFGPGTRLTVT.

The table lists this clonotype with a few counts. This chain uses TRBV9 with TRBJ2-5, with D possibly matching TRBD2 (6 bases). The length of the CDR3 is 14 residues. Germline V gives CDR1 SGDLS, CDR2 YYNGEE. Trimming left V 3 bases short and J 4 bases short, with 13 bases between. The CDR3 sequence is CASSGRISGETQYF. The CDR3 coding sequence is TGTGCCAGCAGCGGTAGGATTAGCGGAGAGACCCAGTACTTC.

In this sample, this clonotype turned up many times. J is TRBJ2-7 and V is TRBV27, with TRBD2 matching over 7 bases. J lost 3 bases, V lost 2 bases, and 7 bases had no gene match. The CDR3 spans 15 residues. Germline V gene data show CDR1 as MNHEY and CDR2 as SMNVEV (reference sequence). CDR3 protein: CASSLERGVFYEQYF. CDR3 bases: TGTGCCAGCAGTTTAGAGCGGGGCGTCTTCTACGAGCAGTACTTC.

The rearrangement links TRBV5-1 to TRBJ2-7; TRBD1 might be the D (6 bases). The germline V and J ends were trimmed by 2 bases and 6 bases, with 15 bases remaining between them. The CDR3 covers 14 residues. Germline V gene sequence: CDR1 SGHRS, CDR2 YFSETQ. CDR3 DNA sequence: TGCGCCAGCAGCTTCGCGACAGGTTCTGTCGAGCAGTACTTC. This encodes CASSFATGSVEQYF.

The chain recombines TRBV7-6 with TRBJ2-5, with 15 positions matching TRBD2. The J call may not be correct, given that the DNA end is closer to TRBJ2-1. Germline CDR1 is SGHVS and CDR2 is FNYEAQ. The CDR3 sequence is 15 residues long. The DNA for the CDR3 is TGTGCCAGCAGCCACGGGACTAGCGGGAGGATTGAGCAGTTCTTC. It specifies CASSHGTSGRIEQFF.

The rearrangement uses TRBV7-2 and TRBJ1-2, with 8 bases aligning to TRBD1. Trimming took 5 bases from V and 4 from J; bases not matched to a gene: 9. This CDR3 has 15 amino acids. Germline-derived CDR1 and CDR2 are SGHTA and FQGNSA. The CDR3 is CASSAYGTGGYGYTF. CDR3 coding DNA: TGTGCCAGCAGCGCCTATGGGACAGGCGGCTATGGCTACACCTTC.

CDR3 sequence: CASSLAPPDIQYF. The DNA for the CDR3 is TGTGCCAGCAGCTTAGCGCCGCCGGACATTCAGTACTTC. V gene TRBV7-9 combines with J gene TRBJ2-4, with D unresolved. Trimming cost V 0 bases and J 8 bases, with 8 bases left between them. The CDR3 consists of 13 residues. Germline CDR1 reads SEHNR; CDR2 reads FQNEAQ (reference sequence).

This clonotype came up a few times. V is TRBV29-1 and J is TRBJ1-2, with D possibly TRBD1 on 6 matching bases. V was cut by 4 bases and J by 8 bases, with 20 bases left in between. Germline V gives CDR1 SQVTM, CDR2 ANQGSEA. The CDR3 extends over 14 amino acids. CDR3 bases: TGCAGCGTTGTAGGGGGGGCTCCCCAGGAGGGCTACACCTTC. Encoded protein: CSVVGGAPQEGYTF. The whole variable domain, filled in from reference TRBV29-1 and TRBJ1-2, reads SAVISQKPSRDICQRGTSLTIQCQVDSQVTMMFWYRQQPGQSLTLIATANQGSEATYESGFVIDKFPISRPNLTFSTLTVSNMSPEDSSIYLCSVVGGAPQEGYTFGSGTRLTVV.

This clonotype showed up just once. The V gene is TRBV19, the J gene TRBJ2-1, with unresolved D. This CDR3 comprises 17 residues. Trimming pared 3 bases from V and 0 bases from J, leaving 15 bases between. Germline V lookup: CDR1 LNHDA, CDR2 SQIVND (reference sequence). The CDR3 is CASSIGTSLSSYNEQFF. The CDR3 DNA reads TGTGCCAGTAGTATCGGTACCTCCCTAAGCTCCTACAATGAGCAGTTCTTC. Looking up the rest from reference TRBV19 and TRBJ2-1 gives the full variable domain: DGGITQSPKYLFRKEGQNVTLSCEQNLNHDAMYWYRQDPGQGLRLIYYSQIVNDFQKGDIAEGYSVSREKKESFPLTVTSAQKNPTAFYLCASSIGTSLSSYNEQFFGPGTRLTVL.

This clonotype was counted only a few times. The J gene is TRBJ1-1, the V gene TRBV12-3 or TRBV12-4; TRBD1 is a possible D gene (6 bases). Trimming took off 0 bases at V and 7 bases at J, with 12 bases between the two ends. This CDR3 contains 14 residues. The CDR3 DNA reads TGTGCCAGCAGTTTAGCGAGTTCACAGGGTGAAGCTTTCTTT. It codes for CASSLASSQGEAFF.

This clonotype was seen more than once but under ten times. The chain employs TRBV29-1 and TRBJ2-3; TRBD2 might be the D (6 bases). Germline V gene lookup returns CDR1 SQVTM and CDR2 ANQGSEA. The CDR3 covers 13 residues. Between the trimmed V and J ends, which lost 5 bases and 6 bases, there was a span of 15 bases. The CDR3 reads CSVHRYRGDTQYF. In DNA form, the CDR3 reads TGCAGCGTTCACCGGTACCGGGGGGATACGCAGTATTTT.

V is TRBV20-1 and J is TRBJ1-4; 11 bases agree with TRBD1. The ends lost 1 base at V and 10 bases at J; junction bases unmatched: 8. The CDR3 is 15 residues long. The V gene's germline CDR1 is DFQATT and CDR2 SNEGSKA (reference sequence). DNA for the CDR3: TGCAGTGCTAGAGTCCGGGACAGGGGGATTGGAAAACTGTTTTTT. Its translation: CSARVRDRGIGKLFF.